Each of the 5 T cell receptor beta chains below was sequenced from the same sample in a study of blood T cell repertoires in COVID-19. Repertoires were generated with immunoSEQ multiplex PCR, while TCRdb's copy carries only in-frame clones and drops some. The sample has about 330,000 clones, 75% to 90% seen once. Sequenced: PBMCs or T cells enriched from blood (not recorded which). The receptors here all came from a man aged 25 to 45 who had recovered from COVID-19.

The chain uses TRBV4-1 and TRBJ1-1; D may be TRBD1 (5 bases). The V end lost 2 bases, the J end lost 1 base, and 14 bases lay between the germline ends. CDR3 length: 16 amino acids. The germline CDR1 and CDR2 sequences are MGHRA and YSYEKL. DNA of the CDR3: TGCGCCAGCAGCCAAAGACCAGGGCCGGAGAACACTGAAGCTTTCTTT. Translated, it gives CASSQRPGPENTEAFF.

The chain is built from TRBV5-4 and TRBJ1-4; TRBD1 agrees at 7 bases. The CDR3 length is 14 residues. CDR1 SGHNT and CDR2 YYREEE come from the germline V gene (reference sequence). The trim removed 9 bases at V and 7 bases at J, leaving 12 bases unmatched. The CDR3 is CAITQQGVPEKLFF. The CDR3 DNA reads TGTGCCATCACCCAGCAGGGGGTCCCTGAAAAACTGTTTTTT.

The chain links TRBV5-1 to TRBJ2-3; TRBD1 agrees at 8 bases. Germline lookup yields CDR1 SGHRS and CDR2 YFSETQ. Unmatched junction bases numbered 2, after V lost 6 bases and J lost 2 bases. The CDR3 has 13 amino acids. DNA of the CDR3: TGCGCCAGCACGGACAGGGCCACAGATACGCAGTATTTT. Encoded protein: CASTDRATDTQYF.

The rearrangement links TRBV3-1 (or the pseudogene TRBV3-2) to TRBJ2-6; D might be TRBD1 (6 bases). The CDR3 has 18 amino acids. Per the germline V gene, CDR1 is LGHDT and CDR2 is YNNKEL (reference sequence). With 4 bases removed from V and 2 bases from J, the gap between germline ends came to 18 bases. CDR3 amino acids: CASSPQGLGHAGANVLTF. CDR3 bases: TGTGCCAGCAGCCCCCAGGGGCTAGGCCATGCTGGGGCCAACGTCCTGACTTTC.

Worth noting for this clone: The same CDR3 can be traced to other DNA sequences in this sample. This sequence joins TRBV19 and TRBJ1-5; 7 bases map to TRBD1. The CDR3 has 15 amino acids. The germline CDR1 and CDR2 sequences are LNHDA and SQIVND (reference sequence). V trimming: 6 bases; J trimming: 0 bases; junction bases outside the gene matches: 5. CDR3 residues: CASRTQGYSNQPQHF. DNA for the CDR3: TGTGCCAGTAGGACACAGGGGTATAGCAATCAGCCCCAGCATTTT.